This T cell receptor (beta chain) appears in the sequencing data of a study of Graves' ophthalmopathy and Graves' hyperthyroidism. The sequenced template was RNA, covering the TCR beta CDR3 region. Second-round multiplex PCR came after a first-round RT-PCR that employed HTBI primers. TCRdb re-derived calls from the multiplex PCR reads in MiXCR, one entry per CDR3 protein. The sample has about 200,000 distinct CDR3 sequences, under 30% seen once. A duration under 3 months, NOSPECS ≥4, CAS ≥3 and moderate-to-severe activity characterized the donors with ophthalmopathy. Other autoimmune disease, uncontrolled infection, pregnancy and lactation led to exclusion. This clonotype was found many times. The clonotype comes from a man aged 50 to 60 with Graves' ophthalmopathy. The sequencing sample was made of peripheral blood.

Written as DNA, the CDR3 is TGTGCCAGCAGTTTCGGGGGAGGTCAGCCCCAGCATTTT. Translation gives CASSFGGGQPQHF. V and J are TRBV27 and TRBJ1-5; D is perhaps TRBD1 (5 bases). The CDR3 extends over 13 amino acids. The V and J ends lost 3 bases and 6 bases respectively, with 9 bases between them. The germline V gene has CDR1 MNHEY and CDR2 SMNVEV (reference sequence).